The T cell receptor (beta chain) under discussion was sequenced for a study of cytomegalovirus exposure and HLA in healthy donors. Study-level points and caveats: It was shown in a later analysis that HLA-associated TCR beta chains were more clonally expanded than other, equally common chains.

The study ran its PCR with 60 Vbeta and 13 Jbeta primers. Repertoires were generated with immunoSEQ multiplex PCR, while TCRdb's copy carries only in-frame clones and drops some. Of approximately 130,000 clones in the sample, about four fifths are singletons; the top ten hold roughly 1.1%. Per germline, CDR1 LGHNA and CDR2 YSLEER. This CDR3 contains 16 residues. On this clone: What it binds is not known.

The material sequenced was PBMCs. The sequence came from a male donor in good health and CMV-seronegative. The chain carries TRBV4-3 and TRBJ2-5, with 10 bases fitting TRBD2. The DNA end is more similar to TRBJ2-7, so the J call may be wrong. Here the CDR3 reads CASSQISSGGSYEQYF. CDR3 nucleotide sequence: TGCGCCAGCAGCCAGATCTCTAGCGGGGGATCCTACGAGCAGTACTTC.